Below are 2 T cell receptor beta chains sequenced from a single sample in a study of blood T cell repertoires in COVID-19. Assay used: immunoSEQ multiplex PCR; TCRdb lists only in-frame clones, some missing. The sample consists of tens of thousands of clones, 70% to 85% of them appearing once. Sequencing input: peripheral blood. Every receptor here comes from a man in his 60s with acute or convalescent COVID-19.

Only one count was recorded for this clone. V gene TRBV5-5 combines with J gene TRBJ1-2; D ambiguous. The V and J ends lost 4 bases and 8 bases respectively, with 18 bases between them. The germline CDR1 and CDR2 sequences are SGHKS and YYEKEE (reference sequence). The CDR3 spans 14 residues. This CDR3 is CASSTTSSPGGYTF. The CDR3 DNA is TGTGCCAGCAGCACCACTTCTTCACCAGGAGGCTACACCTTC.

The chain carries TRBV18 and TRBJ1-6; 7 nucleotides line up with TRBD1. The germline V gene encodes CDR1 KGHSH and CDR2 LQKENI. V was pared by 1 base and J by 7 bases, with 10 bases of the junction left unmatched. The CDR3 is made up of 17 amino acids. The CDR3 DNA reads TGTGCCAGCTCACCACGGCAGGGGGATTCGAGGAATTCACCCCTCCACTTT. Translation gives CASSPRQGDSRNSPLHF.